Each of the 16 T cell receptor beta chains below was sequenced from the same sample in a study of post-analysis software for immune sequencing data. These receptors' antigens are unknown. Findings and caveats of the study: There were roughly 5 TRBV segments more frequent in patients than controls, and TRBV5-6, TRBV5-1 and TRBV20-1 were among them.

Unique-molecular-identifier-tagged TCR beta cDNA libraries were used. TCRdb analysed the PCR reads with MiXCR anew, one entry per CDR3 protein. This sample has 750,000 to 900,000 distinct CDR3 sequences, with more than 45% found just once. Specimen: blood. The receptors derive from a girl aged 5-17 years with multiple sclerosis.

The CDR3 spells CASTTDRVGQPQHF. DNA for the CDR3: TGTGCCAGTACTACAGACAGGGTCGGGCAGCCCCAGCATTTT. V usage is TRBV19 and J usage is TRBJ1-5; 7 positions match TRBD1. Losses at the gene ends were 7 bases for V and 7 bases for J; bases not matched to a gene: 10. CDR3 length: 14 amino acids. CDR1 is LNHDA, CDR2 SQIVND, per germline (reference sequence).

The genes are TRBV18 and TRBJ2-4; D tentatively fits TRBD1 or TRBD2 (5 bases each). The DNA end favors TRBJ2-7, so the J call may be wrong. This CDR3 contains 14 residues. Germline V gene data show CDR1 as KGHSH and CDR2 as LQKENI. This CDR3 is CASSPKSGTAEQYF. As DNA, the CDR3 is TGTGCCAGCTCACCAAAGTCGGGGACCGCCGAGCAGTACTTC.

This clonotype was found a few times. J is TRBJ2-7 and V is TRBV12-3 or TRBV12-4; D gene ambiguous. V shed 6 bases and J shed 4 bases, with 13 bases lying between them. The CDR3 totals 13 residues. The CDR3 nucleotides read TGTGCCAGCAGCCGTCGCCCGCTTTACGAGCAGTACTTC. Its protein product is CASSRRPLYEQYF.

V and J are TRBV5-1 and TRBJ2-1; a possible D gene is TRBD2 (7 bases). The germline gives CDR1 SGHRS, CDR2 YFSETQ. The V end was cut by 4 bases, the J end by 6 bases, with 20 bases between. The CDR3 extends over 16 amino acids. CDR3 bases: TGCGCCAGCAGCCAATTGAGGGGGGAGGGCCGCAATGAGCAGTTCTTC. Its translation: CASSQLRGEGRNEQFF.

The J gene is TRBJ2-1, the V gene TRBV5-1, with 9 bases identical to TRBD1. Germline V lookup: CDR1 SGHRS, CDR2 YFSETQ. The CDR3 covers 14 residues. V gave up 4 bases and J gave up 8 bases; unmatched junction bases: 7. This CDR3 is CASSRRDREDEQFF. The CDR3 DNA reads as TGCGCCAGCAGCCGCCGGGACAGGGAGGATGAGCAGTTCTTC. The full variable domain, its missing parts supplied by reference TRBV5-1 and TRBJ2-1, is KAGVTQTPRYLIKTRGQQVTLSCSPISGHRSVSWYQQTPGQGLQFLFEYFSETQRNKGNFPGRFSGRQFSNSRSEMNVSTLELGDSALYLCASSRRDREDEQFFGPGTRLTVL.

This chain links TRBV27 with TRBJ2-1; 9 bases fit TRBD2. The CDR3 covers 16 residues. The germline V gene encodes CDR1 MNHEY and CDR2 SMNVEV (reference sequence). Losses at the gene ends were 8 bases for V and 0 bases for J; bases not matched to a gene: 8. DNA for the CDR3: TGTGCCAGCTCCGGACTAGCGACTCCCTCCTACAATGAGCAGTTCTTC. Translated: CASSGLATPSYNEQFF.

This clonotype showed up just a few times. The rearrangement uses TRBV15 and TRBJ2-7; D remains ambiguous. Germline lookup yields CDR1 LNHNV and CDR2 YYDKDF (reference sequence). The CDR3 is 13 residues long. Trimming removed 5 bases at V and 2 bases at J, with 10 bases between. The CDR3 is CATSSGPTYEQYF. The DNA of the CDR3 is TGTGCCACCAGCTCCGGACCTACCTACGAGCAGTACTTC.

The chain couples TRBV6-1 to TRBJ2-1; D possibly corresponds to TRBD2 (6 bases). The CDR3 is 17 amino acids. Germline CDR1 is MNHNS and CDR2 is SASEGT. V lost 0 bases to trimming and J lost 2 bases, with 14 bases between them. CDR3 sequence (DNA): TGTGCCAGCAGTGAAGCGGGGGGACCGGGACCCTACAATGAGCAGTTCTTC. It yields the protein CASSEAGGPGPYNEQFF.

This rearrangement joins TRBV6-5 to TRBJ2-1; D is ambiguous. The CDR3 totals 11 residues. Germline-derived CDR1 and CDR2 are MNHEY and SVGAGI. V gave up 4 bases and J gave up 15 bases, with 13 bases separating them. This CDR3 reads CASSSWARMFF. The CDR3 nucleotides read TGTGCCAGCAGTTCCTGGGCTAGGATGTTCTTC.

The J gene is TRBJ2-3, the V gene TRBV15; TRBD1 agrees at 7 bases. From germline, CDR1 is LNHNV and CDR2 YYDKDF (reference sequence). J gave up 2 bases and V 3 bases, and 5 bases lay outside the gene matches. This CDR3 spans 15 amino acids. As DNA, the CDR3 is TGTGCCACCAGCAGGGGACAGACTAACACAGATACGCAGTATTTT. It yields the protein CATSRGQTNTDTQYF.

The V and J genes are TRBV7-2 and TRBJ2-6; TRBD1 aligns across 7 bases. V lost 4 bases, J lost 4 bases, and 4 bases stayed unmatched. The CDR3 contains 15 residues. Germline lookup yields CDR1 SGHTA and CDR2 FQGNSA. The CDR3 loop reads CASSSTGFGANVLTF. The CDR3 DNA reads as TGTGCCAGCAGCTCGACAGGGTTCGGGGCCAACGTCCTGACTTTC. Full variable domain (remainder filled in from reference TRBV7-2 and TRBJ2-6): GAGVSQSPSNKVTEKGKDVELRCDPISGHTALYWYRQSLGQGLEFLIYFQGNSAPDKSGLPSDRFSAERTGGSVSTLTIQRTQQEDSAVYLCASSSTGFGANVLTFGAGSRLTVL.

This clonotype came up once. CDR3 nucleotide sequence: TGTGCCAGCAGCCCCCGGACAGGAGAAGTCGAGCAGTACTTC. It encodes CASSPRTGEVEQYF. V gene TRBV7-9 combines with J gene TRBJ2-4, with 7 bases fitting TRBD1. The DNA end is a closer match to TRBJ2-7, so the J assignment may be wrong. Germline CDR1 SEHNR, CDR2 FQNEAQ (reference sequence). CDR3 size: 14 residues.

This clonotype has a handful of counts. CDR3 sequence (DNA): TGTGCCAGCAGTGACTCAGTGGGTGGCTACACCTTC. Its protein product is CASSDSVGGYTF. The J gene is TRBJ1-2, the V gene TRBV6-4, with no clear D. The ends were cut back, 0 bases at V and 7 bases at J, with 6 bases in the middle. CDR1 and CDR2 (germline): MRHNA, SNTAGT. The CDR3 is 12 residues long.

This clonotype has just a few counts. The chain has TRBV4-1 and TRBJ2-3; possibly TRBD2 for D (5 bases). CDR1 and CDR2 from the germline V gene are MGHRA and YSYEKL. The CDR3 extends over 15 amino acids. The V and J ends lost 4 bases and 2 bases respectively, with 13 bases between them. The CDR3 region has the DNA TGCGCCAGCAGCCGCGGACTGAGCGACACAGATACGCAGTATTTT. Translated, it gives CASSRGLSDTDTQYF.

This clonotype was found a few times. The chain has TRBV6-1 and TRBJ2-1; D is unresolved. The V end lost 8 bases, the J end lost 9 bases, and 8 bases lay between the germline ends. There are 10 residues in the CDR3. The germline gives CDR1 MNHNS, CDR2 SASEGT. CDR3 residues: CASGVGEQFF. The CDR3 nucleotides are TGTGCCAGCGGGGTCGGTGAGCAGTTCTTC.

J is TRBJ1-2 and V is TRBV14; 7 bases fit TRBD1. This CDR3 region has 17 residues. Germline values: CDR1 SGHDN, CDR2 FVKESK. The trim removed 4 bases at V and 4 bases at J, leaving 15 bases unmatched. The CDR3 sequence is CASSPTPGTAPSYGYTF. DNA of the CDR3: TGTGCCAGCAGCCCAACCCCCGGGACAGCACCGTCCTATGGCTACACCTTC.